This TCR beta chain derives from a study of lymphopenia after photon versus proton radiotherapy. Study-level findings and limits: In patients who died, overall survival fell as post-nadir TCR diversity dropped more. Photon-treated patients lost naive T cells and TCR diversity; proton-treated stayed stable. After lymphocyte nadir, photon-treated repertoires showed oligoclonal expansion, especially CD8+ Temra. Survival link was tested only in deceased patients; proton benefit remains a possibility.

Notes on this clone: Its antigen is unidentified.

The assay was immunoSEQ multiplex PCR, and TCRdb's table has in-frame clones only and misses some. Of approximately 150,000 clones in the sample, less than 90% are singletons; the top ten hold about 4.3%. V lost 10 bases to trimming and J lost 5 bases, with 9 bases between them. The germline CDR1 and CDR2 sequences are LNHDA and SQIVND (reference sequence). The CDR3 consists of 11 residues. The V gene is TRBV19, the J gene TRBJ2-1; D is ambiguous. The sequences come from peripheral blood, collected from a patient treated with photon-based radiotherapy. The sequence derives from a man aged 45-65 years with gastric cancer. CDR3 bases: TGTGCCACAGTTCACAACAATGAGCAGTTCTTC. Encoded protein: CATVHNNEQFF.